This TCR beta chain was profiled in a study of response to subunit inactivated influenza vaccine. Study outcomes and limitations: It was the authors' suggestion that each seasonal influenza vaccination recruits few new T cells.

Note on this clonotype: The target antigen is unknown.

TCRdb used MiXCR to reprocess the RT-PCR reads, holding one entry per CDR3 protein. Here the sample spans about 190,000 distinct CDR3 sequences, roughly an eighth being singletons. This TCR was recovered from a man aged 50-60 years who received an inactivated influenza vaccine. Sequenced material: CD8+ T cells sorted from PBMCs, taken more than 4 days after vaccination.

The CDR3 loop is CSVEFKMCQETQYF. The CDR3 region has the DNA TGCAGCGTTGAGTTCAAGATGTGCCAAGAGACCCAGTACTTC. This chain uses TRBV29-1 with TRBJ2-5, with unresolved D. This CDR3 spans 14 amino acids. Germline CDR1 reads SQVTM; CDR2 reads ANQGSEA. Trimming shortened V by 3 bases and J by 1 base, and 12 bases separated the two germline ends.